One and the same sample provided the 15 T cell receptor beta chains below, sequenced in a study of blood T cell repertoires in COVID-19. This table comes from immunoSEQ multiplex PCR, and its TCRdb copy is limited to in-frame clones, with some not included. Among about 70,000 clones listed, roughly nine tenths were seen once. The sample taken for sequencing was peripheral blood. All receptors come from a man aged 45-60 years with acute or convalescent COVID-19.

The J gene is TRBJ2-3, the V gene TRBV7-3, with TRBD2 matching 10 bases. Germline V gene sequence: CDR1 SGHTA, CDR2 FQGTGA. J was trimmed by 2 bases and V by 1 base; bases with no gene match: 6. This CDR3 has 17 amino acids. The CDR3 DNA sequence: TGTGCCAGCAGCTTAAAGGGTAGCGGGGGGCACACAGATACGCAGTATTTT. Translating it yields CASSLKGSGGHTDTQYF.

This rearrangement joins TRBV10-3 to TRBJ2-7; 9 bases agree with TRBD1. Germline lookup yields CDR1 ENHRY and CDR2 SYGVKD. The V segment lost 8 bases and the J segment 3 bases; nucleotides outside the gene matches: 8. This CDR3 has 14 residues. The DNA of the CDR3 is TGTGCCATCGCCTCGGGACAGGGAGTCTACGAGCAGTACTTC. Protein: CAIASGQGVYEQYF.

The chain recombines TRBV2 with TRBJ1-1; 7 bases match TRBD1. In germline, CDR1 is SNHLY, CDR2 FYNNEI. V was pared by 6 bases and J by 6 bases, with 7 bases of the junction left unmatched. CDR3 size: 13 residues. CDR3 sequence: CASRDRGGAEAFF. The CDR3 nucleotides are TGTGCCAGCAGGGATCGAGGGGGCGCTGAAGCTTTCTTT.

This clone was detected only a few times. This sequence joins TRBV24-1 and TRBJ1-2, with D possibly TRBD1 on 5 matching bases. Germline CDR1 reads KGHDR; CDR2 reads SFDVKD. This CDR3 is built from 15 residues. Deletions cut 4 bases from V and 6 bases from J, with 17 bases between. This CDR3 is CATSDPPRGEDGYTF. The CDR3 DNA sequence: TGTGCCACCAGTGACCCGCCGCGGGGGGAGGATGGCTACACCTTC.

The chain joins TRBV5-1 to TRBJ1-2; D is ambiguous. The V and J ends lost 0 bases and 0 bases respectively, with 9 bases between them. This CDR3 spans 15 amino acids. The V gene's germline CDR1 is SGHRS and CDR2 YFSETQ. The CDR3 is CASSLAQNSNYGYTF. The CDR3 DNA follows: TGCGCCAGCAGCTTGGCACAGAACTCTAACTATGGCTACACCTTC.

The V gene is TRBV5-1, the J gene TRBJ2-1, with 12 bases lining up with TRBD2. This CDR3 has 16 residues. After removal of 4 bases from V and 8 bases from J, the junction contained 10 bases not matched to a gene. Per the germline V gene, CDR1 is SGHRS and CDR2 is YFSETQ. The CDR3 sequence is CASSARTSGGPYEQFF. The CDR3 bases are TGCGCCAGCAGCGCTCGAACTAGCGGGGGGCCCTATGAGCAGTTCTTC.

V usage is TRBV14 and J usage is TRBJ2-4; 7 nucleotides align to TRBD1. Germline V gene lookup returns CDR1 SGHDN and CDR2 FVKESK. This CDR3 is built from 13 residues. Unmatched junction bases numbered 7, after V lost 5 bases and J lost 9 bases. The CDR3 nucleotides are TGTGCCAGCAGCGATGGACAGGCCAGCATTCAGTACTTC. As protein: CASSDGQASIQYF.

V usage is TRBV5-1 and J usage is TRBJ1-2; TRBD1 agrees at 9 bases. With 0 bases clipped from V and 6 bases from J, the junction kept 9 bases outside the gene matches. Germline V gives CDR1 SGHRS, CDR2 YFSETQ. The CDR3 length is 16 residues. The CDR3 nucleotides are TGCGCCAGCAGCTTGGTGGGGGGACAGGGCTCCAATGGCTACACCTTC. Encoded protein: CASSLVGGQGSNGYTF.

The chain combines TRBV28 with TRBJ1-2; tentative D call: TRBD1 (6 bases). This CDR3 contains 11 residues. Trimming took 8 bases from V and 8 from J, leaving 12 bases between them. The V gene's germline CDR1 is MDHEN and CDR2 SYDVKM. The CDR3 DNA is TGTGCCAGCGGGAGGGGGGTCGGCTACACCTTC. Residues: CASGRGVGYTF.

The genes are TRBV6-5 and TRBJ1-2; TRBD1 matches 8 bases. J was trimmed by 8 bases and V by 7 bases; bases with no gene match: 9. The CDR3 is 13 amino acids. Germline loops: CDR1 MNHEY, CDR2 SVGAGI. The CDR3 sequence: CASIPTGEQGYTF. The CDR3 bases are TGTGCCAGCATCCCGACAGGGGAACAAGGCTACACCTTC.

The chain combines TRBV13 with TRBJ2-5, with D perhaps matching TRBD2 (6 bases). The CDR3 covers 14 residues. The V gene's germline CDR1 is PRHDT and CDR2 FYEKMQ (reference sequence). V lost 0 bases to trimming and J lost 7 bases, with 12 bases between them. The CDR3 coding sequence is TGTGCCAGCAGCTTAGGGCTAGCGCTACCGACCCAGTACTTC. Amino acids: CASSLGLALPTQYF.

The chain recombines TRBV5-4 with TRBJ2-5; tentatively, D is TRBD2 (6 bases). The CDR3 spans 12 residues. Trimming removed 4 bases at V and 9 bases at J, with 13 bases between. CDR1 and CDR2 (germline): SGHNT, YYREEE (reference sequence). The CDR3 region is CASSAVTGAQYF. The CDR3 DNA sequence: TGTGCCAGCAGCGCCGTCACGGGGGCCCAGTACTTC.

The gene calls are TRBV2 and TRBJ1-2, with 7 bases identical to TRBD1. Per the germline V gene, CDR1 is SNHLY and CDR2 is FYNNEI. The CDR3 extends over 15 amino acids. Trimming cost V 3 bases and J 2 bases; bases outside gene matches: 6. Written as DNA, the CDR3 is TGTGCCAGCAGTGACGGCGGGGACAGAAACTATGGCTACACCTTC. Its translation is CASSDGGDRNYGYTF. Full variable domain (rest looked up from reference TRBV2 and TRBJ1-2): EPEVTQTPSHQVTQMGQEVILRCVPISNHLYFYWYRQILGQKVEFLVSFYNNEISEKSEIFDDQFSVERPDGSNFTLKIRSTKLEDSAMYFCASSDGGDRNYGYTFGSGTRLTVV.

J is TRBJ1-5 and V is TRBV28; TRBD1 is a possible D gene (6 bases). V dropped 4 bases and J dropped 1 base, with 11 bases sitting between them. This CDR3 is built from 15 residues. Germline V gene data show CDR1 as MDHEN and CDR2 as SYDVKM. The CDR3 is CASSSNRVSNQPQHF. CDR3 sequence (DNA): TGTGCCAGCAGTTCGAACAGGGTGAGCAATCAGCCCCAGCATTTT.

The chain carries TRBV30 and TRBJ2-1; TRBD2 matches at 9 bases. J was trimmed by 8 bases and V by 1 base; bases with no gene match: 6. CDR1 is GTSNPN, CDR2 SVGIG, per germline (reference sequence). The CDR3 covers 14 residues. Here the CDR3 reads CAWSGLAVWDEQFF. The CDR3 bases are TGTGCCTGGAGTGGACTAGCGGTGTGGGATGAGCAGTTCTTC.